This T cell receptor (beta chain) was documented in a study of Graves' ophthalmopathy and Graves' hyperthyroidism. Across the whole study: Prior to any treatment, peripheral blood was collected at the time of initial diagnosis.

On this clonotype: Its target is not known.

Amplification of TCR beta CDR3 regions used RNA transcripts. Scientists carried out first-round RT-PCR using HTBI primers and then a second-round multiplex PCR. TCRdb ran MiXCR on the multiplex PCR reads and lists one entry per CDR3 protein. The sample gives approximately 700,000 distinct CDR3 sequences, about 44% of which show up once; around 40% is in the top ten. Germline-derived CDR1 and CDR2 are SEHNR and FQNEAQ (reference sequence). V dropped 5 bases and J dropped 7 bases, with 26 bases sitting between them. This CDR3 has 18 amino acids. The study, taken as a whole, reports: Using a 13-signature model, the authors split ophthalmopathy from stable hyperthyroidism, with under 90% sensitivity and 80% to 84% specificity. Sensitivity reached 55% to 71% and specificity roughly 72% when the model predicted ophthalmopathy progression.

Physicians reached a diagnosis by relying on clinical symptoms, serum thyroxine, TRAb, thyroid ultrasound and orbital computed tomography. The V call is TRBV7-9, the J call TRBJ1-4; D is perhaps TRBD1 (5 bases). The sequencing input was peripheral blood. This TCR was sampled from an adult man with Graves' ophthalmopathy. The DNA for the CDR3 is TGTGCCAGCAGCCCAGTGGGACGGGGTAGTTTGAGGGGTGAAAAACTGTTTTTT. It specifies CASSPVGRGSLRGEKLFF.